These T cell receptor beta chains were read from a single sample in a study of T cell responses to AZD1222 COVID-19 vaccine. The data were produced by immunoSEQ multiplex PCR, yet TCRdb's version contains in-frame clones alone and is incomplete. The sample records 100,000 to 120,000 clones, 87% being singletons. The sample was peripheral blood, taken on day 0 of AZD1222 vaccination. These TCRs come from an adult in good health. CDR3s include the opening cysteine and the closing phenylalanine or tryptophan. Each record gives: CDR3 length, J gene, V gene, CDR3 protein.

cdr3_length: 15
j_call: TRBJ1-5
v_call: TRBV6-2/TRBV6-3
cdr3_aa: CASSYQGLSNQPQHF

cdr3_length: 14
j_call: TRBJ2-5
v_call: TRBV6-5
cdr3_aa: CASSLLAGGETQYF

cdr3_length: 15
j_call: TRBJ1-1
v_call: TRBV7-2
cdr3_aa: CASSFQGADGTEAFF

cdr3_length: 17
j_call: TRBJ1-4
v_call: TRBV15
cdr3_aa: CATSIRDRGRSNEKLFF

cdr3_length: 12
j_call: TRBJ2-7
v_call: TRBV29-1
cdr3_aa: CSVRRGAYEQYF

cdr3_length: 15
j_call: TRBJ1-6
v_call: TRBV9
cdr3_aa: CASSSPRGAGSPLHF

cdr3_length: 16
j_call: TRBJ2-1
v_call: TRBV7-9
cdr3_aa: CASSLAGTSGGIGQFF

cdr3_length: 16
j_call: TRBJ2-3
v_call: TRBV24-1
cdr3_aa: CATSDFGETSSDTQYF

cdr3_length: 19
j_call: TRBJ2-1
v_call: TRBV5-1
cdr3_aa: CASSLGRRLAGGRYNEQFF

cdr3_length: 14
j_call: TRBJ2-5
v_call: TRBV7-9
cdr3_aa: CASSETGGRETQYF

cdr3_length: 15
j_call: TRBJ2-3
v_call: TRBV7-2
cdr3_aa: CASSLANPGTDTQYF

cdr3_length: 12
j_call: TRBJ2-7
v_call: TRBV5-1
cdr3_aa: CASSSSSYEQYF

cdr3_length: 12
j_call: TRBJ1-1
v_call: TRBV28
cdr3_aa: CASTAGQVEAFF

cdr3_length: 15
j_call: TRBJ1-1
v_call: TRBV29-1
cdr3_aa: CSVEKERQGNTEAFF

cdr3_length: 13
j_call: TRBJ1-3
v_call: TRBV19
cdr3_aa: CASSTVSGNTIYF

cdr3_length: 15
j_call: TRBJ1-1
v_call: TRBV9
cdr3_aa: CASSVSLSENTEAFF

cdr3_length: 15
j_call: TRBJ1-6
v_call: TRBV11-1
cdr3_aa: CASSSDARGNSPLHF

cdr3_length: 15
j_call: TRBJ2-7
v_call: TRBV14
cdr3_aa: CASSARQGRGREQYF

cdr3_length: 12
j_call: TRBJ2-3
v_call: TRBV12-3/TRBV12-4
cdr3_aa: CATLRGADTQYF

cdr3_length: 17
j_call: TRBJ2-1
v_call: TRBV27
cdr3_aa: CASSFGTTRSSYNEQFF

cdr3_length: 15
j_call: TRBJ1-2
v_call: TRBV7-3
cdr3_aa: CASSPGTGGNYGYTF

cdr3_length: 14
j_call: TRBJ1-2
v_call: TRBV2
cdr3_aa: CASSLQGGNYGYTF

cdr3_length: 14
j_call: TRBJ1-1
v_call: TRBV6-1
cdr3_aa: CASSEAGPNTEAFF

cdr3_length: 16
j_call: TRBJ1-5
v_call: TRBV15
cdr3_aa: CATSRGGLFSNQPQHF

cdr3_length: 12
j_call: TRBJ1-2
v_call: TRBV19
cdr3_aa: CASQWQFHGYTF

cdr3_length: 13
j_call: TRBJ2-3
v_call: TRBV12-3/TRBV12-4
cdr3_aa: CATSHGGTDTQYF

cdr3_length: 14
j_call: TRBJ1-5
v_call: TRBV6-5
cdr3_aa: CASSQDRNNQPQHF

cdr3_length: 13
j_call: TRBJ1-1
v_call: TRBV6-2/TRBV6-3
cdr3_aa: CASSWSKATEAFF

cdr3_length: 14
j_call: TRBJ1-2
v_call: TRBV5-8
cdr3_aa: CASSLVGTFYGYTF

cdr3_length: 15
j_call: TRBJ1-1
v_call: TRBV12-5
cdr3_aa: CASGSQDRGKAEAFF

cdr3_length: 16
j_call: TRBJ2-7
v_call: TRBV9
cdr3_aa: CASSSHPNRGLGEQYF

cdr3_length: 16
j_call: TRBJ2-1
v_call: TRBV3-1/TRBV3-2
cdr3_aa: CASSQERYGLRHEQFF

cdr3_length: 15
j_call: TRBJ2-2
v_call: TRBV10-3
cdr3_aa: CAIRPGTGSTGELFF

cdr3_length: 13
j_call: TRBJ2-2
v_call: TRBV12-3/TRBV12-4
cdr3_aa: CASSLHSTGELFF

cdr3_length: 14
j_call: TRBJ2-7
v_call: TRBV9
cdr3_aa: CASSVTSGSNEQYF

cdr3_length: 17
j_call: TRBJ2-5
v_call: TRBV14
cdr3_aa: CASSQDFGTAGAGTQYF

cdr3_length: 12
j_call: TRBJ2-3
v_call: TRBV6-7
cdr3_aa: CRDTRGTDTQYF

cdr3_length: 15
j_call: TRBJ2-3
v_call: TRBV18
cdr3_aa: CASSPSSGSTDTQYF

cdr3_length: 15
j_call: TRBJ1-1
v_call: TRBV9
cdr3_aa: CASSVLGPPDTEAFF

cdr3_length: 12
j_call: TRBJ1-1
v_call: TRBV28
cdr3_aa: CATDGANTEAFF

cdr3_length: 15
j_call: TRBJ2-1
v_call: TRBV27
cdr3_aa: CASNPTGLVAGEQFF

cdr3_length: 13
j_call: TRBJ2-1
v_call: TRBV7-9
cdr3_aa: CASSRRQINEQFF

cdr3_length: 13
j_call: TRBJ2-7
v_call: TRBV5-4
cdr3_aa: CASSLTSGYEQYF

cdr3_length: 16
j_call: TRBJ2-2
v_call: TRBV5-1
cdr3_aa: CASSLGQIPTTGELFF

cdr3_length: 16
j_call: TRBJ1-5
v_call: TRBV3-1/TRBV3-2
cdr3_aa: CASSLSRGQGNQPQHF

cdr3_length: 13
j_call: TRBJ1-6
v_call: TRBV5-4
cdr3_aa: CASNRDPNSPLHF

cdr3_length: 14
j_call: TRBJ1-4
v_call: TRBV28
cdr3_aa: CAGGQGGLNEKLFF

cdr3_length: 15
j_call: TRBJ2-2
v_call: TRBV6-5
cdr3_aa: CASSYARHPTGELFF

cdr3_length: 14
j_call: TRBJ1-2
v_call: TRBV24-1
cdr3_aa: CATSDAGTGYGYTF

cdr3_length: 16
j_call: TRBJ1-5
v_call: TRBV6-1
cdr3_aa: CASSEAGTNSNQPQHF

cdr3_length: 13
j_call: TRBJ1-6
v_call: TRBV3-1/TRBV3-2
cdr3_aa: CASSQIRGTPLHF

cdr3_length: 14
j_call: TRBJ1-5
v_call: TRBV24-1
cdr3_aa: CATSVGFSNQPQHF

cdr3_length: 11
j_call: TRBJ2-2
v_call: TRBV7-2
cdr3_aa: CASSFLRELFF

cdr3_length: 15
j_call: TRBJ2-4
v_call: TRBV21-1
cdr3_aa: CASSTWKDRSTPWYF

cdr3_length: 10
j_call: TRBJ1-2
v_call: TRBV28
cdr3_aa: CATARYGYTF